A single sample gave rise to the 10 T cell receptor beta chains below, sequenced in a study of cytomegalovirus exposure and HLA in healthy donors. The PCR ran on 60 Vbeta and 13 Jbeta primers. The table came from immunoSEQ multiplex PCR; TCRdb's copy has only in-frame clones and leaves some out. The sample shows around 120,000 clones, roughly four fifths of them seen only once. Sequencing input: PBMCs. These receptors were collected from a woman aged 50 to 60 in good health and CMV-seronegative.

V is TRBV18 and J is TRBJ1-1; D unresolved. CDR3 length equals 14 residues. V was clipped by 5 bases and J by 0 bases, with 10 bases between them. CDR1 KGHSH and CDR2 LQKENI come from the germline V gene. CDR3 nucleotide sequence: TGTGCCAGCTCAGAATCCGCGGTGAACACTGAAGCTTTCTTT. Amino acids: CASSESAVNTEAFF. The variable domain in full, completed from reference TRBV18 and TRBJ1-1, reads NAGVMQNPRHLVRRRGQEARLRCSPMKGHSHVYWYRQLPEEGLKFMVYLQKENIIDESGMPKERFSAEFPKEGPSILRIQQVVRGDSAAYFCASSESAVNTEAFFGQGTRLTVV.

The gene calls are TRBV7-2 and TRBJ2-1; no definite D call. V gave up 7 bases and J gave up 2 bases, with 15 bases separating them. The germline V gene encodes CDR1 SGHTA and CDR2 FQGNSA. The CDR3 is 15 amino acids. The CDR3 here is CASTPIGVAYNEQFF. DNA of the CDR3: TGTGCCAGCACCCCTATCGGAGTAGCCTACAATGAGCAGTTCTTC.

This clone showed up just once. This chain connects TRBV5-6 to TRBJ2-3, with D tentatively TRBD1 (6 bases). Germline values: CDR1 SGHDT, CDR2 YYEEEE. Trimming stripped 0 bases from V and 5 bases from J, with 13 bases between. This CDR3 contains 15 residues. CDR3 nucleotides: TGTGCCAGCAGCTTGGTTTCAGACAGGAAAGATACGCAGTATTTT. Translated: CASSLVSDRKDTQYF.

This sequence joins TRBV28 and TRBJ1-2; D call uncertain. CDR1 is MDHEN, CDR2 SYDVKM, per germline. This CDR3 is built from 12 residues. V lost 2 bases and J lost 3, with 4 bases in between. CDR3 region: CASSLGDYGYTF. The CDR3, as DNA: TGTGCCAGCAGTTTAGGAGACTATGGCTACACCTTC.

This clone was observed a single time. The chain's CDR3 is CASSHTGLYGYTF. DNA of the CDR3: TGCGCCAGCAGTCACACAGGGCTTTATGGCTACACCTTC. The chain uses TRBV23-1 and TRBJ1-2, with a weak D call TRBD1 (6 bases). TRBV23-1 is an open reading frame whose function is uncertain. V gave up 3 bases and J gave up 5 bases, with 10 bases separating them. The CDR3 consists of 13 residues.

This clone was seen more than once but under ten times. This rearrangement joins TRBV6-1 to TRBJ1-5, with D unclear. This CDR3 is 15 amino acids long. The ends were cut back, 10 bases at V and 4 bases at J, with 20 bases in the middle. In germline, CDR1 is MNHNS, CDR2 SASEGT. The CDR3 DNA reads TGTGCCACCAAGAGGTCGGGGAGCGCGAATCAGCCCCAGCATTTT. Residues: CATKRSGSANQPQHF.

The chain joins TRBV19 to TRBJ2-6; weak D call: TRBD2 (6 bases). CDR1 is LNHDA, CDR2 SQIVND, per germline (reference sequence). V was shortened by 3 bases and J by 0 bases, with 9 bases between the two germline ends. The CDR3 is made up of 16 amino acids. The CDR3 bases are TGTGCCAGTAGTATCTCCGGGGGCTCTGGGGCCAACGTCCTGACTTTC. The encoded protein is CASSISGGSGANVLTF. Using reference TRBV19 and TRBJ2-6 for the parts outside the CDR3, the full variable domain is DGGITQSPKYLFRKEGQNVTLSCEQNLNHDAMYWYRQDPGQGLRLIYYSQIVNDFQKGDIAEGYSVSREKKESFPLTVTSAQKNPTAFYLCASSISGGSGANVLTFGAGSRLTVL.

This sequence joins TRBV18 and TRBJ2-7; 7 bases are a match to TRBD1. Trimming cost V 5 bases and J 5 bases; bases outside gene matches: 3. Germline CDR1 is KGHSH and CDR2 is LQKENI. The CDR3 is 12 amino acids. The CDR3 sequence is CASSNTGDEQYV. CDR3 sequence (DNA): TGTGCCAGCTCAAACACAGGGGACGAGCAGTACGTC.

The V gene is TRBV20-1, the J gene TRBJ2-3; unclear D gene. The V gene lost 2 bases and the J gene lost 6 bases, with 6 bases spanning the gap. This CDR3 region has 11 residues. Germline V gene lookup returns CDR1 DFQATT and CDR2 SNEGSKA (reference sequence). The chain's CDR3 is CSARPGDTQYF. In DNA, the CDR3 is TGCAGTGCTAGACCCGGGGATACGCAGTATTTT.

The rearrangement links TRBV7-8 to TRBJ1-5, with D unclear. Trimming cost V 4 bases and J 8 bases, with 12 bases left between them. The CDR3 length is 13 residues. CDR1 SGHVS and CDR2 FQNEAQ come from the germline V gene. The DNA of the CDR3 is TGTGCCAGCAGCTCCGAAGGAGGAAAGCCCCAGCATTTT. Protein product: CASSSEGGKPQHF.